The source of this T cell receptor beta chain is a study of blood T cell repertoires in COVID-19. For the study at large: Resolution of symptoms, clearance, or two negative PCRs was present in recovered Cohort 3 donors. Sites in the United States, Italy and Spain provided acute and convalescent COVID-19 samples. The analysed material was cDNA or gDNA that came from T cells, B-cell-depleted T cells, or PBMCs.

TCRdb keeps only in-frame clones here, not all; method: immunoSEQ multiplex PCR. The sample holds 200,000 to 250,000 clones; around 85% are singletons and the top ten take 3% to 3.5%. Allocation to cohorts depended on clinical history reported by the participants. This clonotype was sampled from a woman between 45 and 65 years old in a cohort exposed to, infected with or recovered from COVID-19 (not recorded which). The material sequenced was PBMCs or T cells enriched from blood (not recorded which).

The CDR3 spells CASGLRKTGGSTGELFF. DNA for the CDR3: TGTGCTAGTGGTTTGCGCAAGACAGGGGGAAGCACCGGGGAGCTGTTTTTT. V gene TRBV12-5 combines with J gene TRBJ2-2; the match to TRBD1 covers 9 bases. The CDR3 has 17 amino acids. Germline assignment: CDR1 LGHNT and CDR2 FRNRAP. With V trimmed by 2 bases and J by 4 bases, 8 bases remained unmatched.